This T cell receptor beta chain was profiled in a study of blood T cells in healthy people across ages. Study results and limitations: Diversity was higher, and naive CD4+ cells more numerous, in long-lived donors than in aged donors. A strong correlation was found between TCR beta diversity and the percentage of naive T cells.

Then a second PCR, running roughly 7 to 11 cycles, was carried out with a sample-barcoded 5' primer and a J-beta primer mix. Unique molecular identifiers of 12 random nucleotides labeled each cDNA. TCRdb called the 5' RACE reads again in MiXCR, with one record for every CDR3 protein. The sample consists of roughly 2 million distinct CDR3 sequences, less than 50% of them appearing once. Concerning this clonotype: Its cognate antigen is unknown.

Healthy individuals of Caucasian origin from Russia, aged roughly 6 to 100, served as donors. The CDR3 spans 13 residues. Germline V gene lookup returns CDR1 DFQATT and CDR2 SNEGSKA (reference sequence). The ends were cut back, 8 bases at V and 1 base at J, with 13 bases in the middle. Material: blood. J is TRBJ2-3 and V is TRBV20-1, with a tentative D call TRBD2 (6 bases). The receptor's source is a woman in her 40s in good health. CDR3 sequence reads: CSFSGAGTDTQYF. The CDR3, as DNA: TGCAGTTTTAGCGGAGCGGGCACAGATACGCAGTATTTT.